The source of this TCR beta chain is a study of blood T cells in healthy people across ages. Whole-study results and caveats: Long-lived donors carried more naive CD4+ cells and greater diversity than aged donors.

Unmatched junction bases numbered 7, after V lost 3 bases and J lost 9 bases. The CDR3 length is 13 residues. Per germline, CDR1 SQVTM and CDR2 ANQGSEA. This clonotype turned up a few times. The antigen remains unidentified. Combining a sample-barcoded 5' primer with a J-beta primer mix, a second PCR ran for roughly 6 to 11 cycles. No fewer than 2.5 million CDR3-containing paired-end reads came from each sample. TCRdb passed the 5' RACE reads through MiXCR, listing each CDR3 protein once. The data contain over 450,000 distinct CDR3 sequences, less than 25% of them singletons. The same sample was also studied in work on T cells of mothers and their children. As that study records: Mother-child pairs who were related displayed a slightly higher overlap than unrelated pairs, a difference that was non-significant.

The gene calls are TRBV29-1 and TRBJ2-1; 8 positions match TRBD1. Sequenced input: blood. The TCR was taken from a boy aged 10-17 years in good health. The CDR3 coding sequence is TGCAGCGTTGACCACGACAGGGGAGTTGAGCAGTTCTTC. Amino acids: CSVDHDRGVEQFF.